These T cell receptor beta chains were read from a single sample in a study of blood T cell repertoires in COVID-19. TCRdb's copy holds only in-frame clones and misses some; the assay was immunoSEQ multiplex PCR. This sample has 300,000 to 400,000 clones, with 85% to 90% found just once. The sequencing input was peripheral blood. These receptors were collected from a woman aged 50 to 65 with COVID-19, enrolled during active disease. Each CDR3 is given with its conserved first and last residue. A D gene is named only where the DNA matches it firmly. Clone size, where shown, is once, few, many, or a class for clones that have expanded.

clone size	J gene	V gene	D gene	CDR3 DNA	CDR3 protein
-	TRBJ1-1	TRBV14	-	TGTGCCAGCAGCCCCGGGATGCATTCTGGAGCTTTCTTT	CASSPGMHSGAFF
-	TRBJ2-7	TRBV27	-	TGTGCCAGCAGACTAGGGGGTTCCTACGAGCAGTACTTC	CASRLGGSYEQYF
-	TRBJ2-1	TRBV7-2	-	TGTGCCAGCAGCTTACACACAGGATTGATCCCCAATGAGCAGTTCTTC	CASSLHTGLIPNEQFF
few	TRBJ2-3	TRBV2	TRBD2	TGTGCCAGCTGTCCGCTTCGTAGCGGGAGGGCCGCCACAGATACGCAGTATTTT	CASCPLRSGRAATDTQYF
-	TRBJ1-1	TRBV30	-	TGTGCCTGGCGAGACTCGGGACATCGGAACACTGAAGCTTTCTTT	CAWRDSGHRNTEAFF
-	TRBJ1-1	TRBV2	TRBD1	TGTGCCAGCATGATGAGGGGGCAGGAGAACACTGAAGCTTTCTTT	CASMMRGQENTEAFF
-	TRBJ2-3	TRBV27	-	TGTGCCAGCAAAAAGGGGGCAGATACGCAGTATTTT	CASKKGADTQYF
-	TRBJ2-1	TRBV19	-	TGTGCCAGTAGTATTCAAAAGGACTACTCTAATGAGCAGTTCTTC	CASSIQKDYSNEQFF
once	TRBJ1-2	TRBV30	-	TGTGCCTGGAGACCGGAGAACTATGGCTACACCTTC	CAWRPENYGYTF
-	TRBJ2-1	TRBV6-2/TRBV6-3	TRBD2	TGTGCCAGCAGTTACAGGACTAGCGGGAGGCCTAGCTCCTACAATGAGCAGTTCTTC	CASSYRTSGRPSSYNEQFF
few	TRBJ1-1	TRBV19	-	TGTGCCAGTAGTATAGCTAGGGGTGAAGCTTTCTTT	CASSIARGEAFF
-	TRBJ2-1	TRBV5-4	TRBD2	TGTGCCAGCATGTCCTCGGCGGGGGCCTACAATGAGCAGTTCTTC	CASMSSAGAYNEQFF
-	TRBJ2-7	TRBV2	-	TGTGCCAGCAGCGAGGGCTACGAGCAGTACTTC	CASSEGYEQYF
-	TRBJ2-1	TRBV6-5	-	TGTGCCAGCAGTTACGGTCGGGGTGGAGTACACAATGAGCAGTTCTTC	CASSYGRGGVHNEQFF
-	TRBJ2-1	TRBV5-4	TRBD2	TGTGCCAGCAGCCCGACTAGCGGGAGGTCAAATGAGCAGTTCTTC	CASSPTSGRSNEQFF
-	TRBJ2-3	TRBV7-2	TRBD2	TGTGCCAGCAGGAAAGCGGGAGGAGATACGCAGTATTTT	CASRKAGGDTQYF
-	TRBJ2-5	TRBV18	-	TGTGCCAGCTCACCGACTATCGACGGACGGGACTTC	CASSPTIDGRDF
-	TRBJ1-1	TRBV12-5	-	TGTGCTAGTGGTTTAGGGCAGGGAAACACTGAAGCTTTCTTT	CASGLGQGNTEAFF
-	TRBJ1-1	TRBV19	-	TGTGCCAGTAGTAAACATGAAATGAACACTGAAGCTTTCTTT	CASSKHEMNTEAFF
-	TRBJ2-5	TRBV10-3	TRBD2	TGTGCCATCAGTTATGGGACTAGCGGAGTTCAAGAGACCCAGTACTTC	CAISYGTSGVQETQYF
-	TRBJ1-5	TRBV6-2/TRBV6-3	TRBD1	TGTGCCAGCAGTCGACAGGGGGCTGGCAATCAGCCCCAGCATTTT	CASSRQGAGNQPQHF
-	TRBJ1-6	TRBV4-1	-	TGCGCCAGCAAACAACCGGGACTTAGGGATTCACCCCTCCACTTT	CASKQPGLRDSPLHF
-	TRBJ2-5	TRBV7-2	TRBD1	TGTGCCAGCAGCTTAGGAAGGGGGCGCGGAGAGACCCAGTACTTC	CASSLGRGRGETQYF
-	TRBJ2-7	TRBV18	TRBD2	TGTGCCAGCTCACCACAGGGACTAACCTCTCACGAGCAGTACTTC	CASSPQGLTSHEQYF
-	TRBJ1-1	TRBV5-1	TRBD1	TGCGCCAGCAGCTTGATCCCCGGGACAGGGGGCTTGGGAGCGAACACTGAAGCTTTCTTT	CASSLIPGTGGLGANTEAFF
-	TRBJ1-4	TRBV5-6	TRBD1	TGTGCCAGCAGCTCCAAGATCCGGGACAGGAGGGAAAAACTGTTTTTT	CASSSKIRDRREKLFF
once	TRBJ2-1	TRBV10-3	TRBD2	TGTGCCATCAGTTCAGGACTAGTCGAATGGAAGAATGAGCAGTTCTTC	CAISSGLVEWKNEQFF
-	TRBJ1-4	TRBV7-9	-	TGTGCCAGCAGACGCGGACTGGGTCAAGTACAACTTAATGAAAAACTGTTTTTT	CASRRGLGQVQLNEKLFF
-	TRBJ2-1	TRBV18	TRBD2	TGTGCCAGCTCACCACGGACGGGAGGGCCCCTCCGATCCTACAATGAGCAGTTCTTC	CASSPRTGGPLRSYNEQFF
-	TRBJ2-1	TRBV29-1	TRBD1	TGCAGCGTTGAAGATCCCGGGACAGGGGGTCGAAATGAGCAGTTCTTC	CSVEDPGTGGRNEQFF
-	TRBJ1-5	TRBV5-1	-	TGCGCCAGCAGTTGGGACTCAGATCAGCCCCAGCATTTT	CASSWDSDQPQHF
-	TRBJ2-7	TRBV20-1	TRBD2	TGCAGTGCTAGTCCTGTCACCCCTTTAGCGGGAAGACGAGACGAGCAGTACTTC	CSASPVTPLAGRRDEQYF
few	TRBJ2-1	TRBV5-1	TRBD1	TGCGCCAGCAGCTTGGAGATGGGGACAGGGTTTTTTGAGCAGTTCTTC	CASSLEMGTGFFEQFF
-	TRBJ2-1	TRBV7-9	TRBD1	TGTGCCAGCAGCCCTGAGGGGGCCTGGGAGCAGTTCTTC	CASSPEGAWEQFF
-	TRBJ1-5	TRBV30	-	TGTGCCTCGGATGAGGGTTTGGGACAGCCCCAGCATTTT	CASDEGLGQPQHF
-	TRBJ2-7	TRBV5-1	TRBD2	TGCGCCAGCAGCTTGGCTAGCGGGAGTGGAGAGCAGTACTTC	CASSLASGSGEQYF
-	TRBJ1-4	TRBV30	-	TGTGCCTGGAGGACCCGGGACATACCAAATGAAAAACTGTTTTTT	CAWRTRDIPNEKLFF
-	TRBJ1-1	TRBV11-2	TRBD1	TGTGCCAGCAGTTACGATGACAGGGGCACTGAAGCTTTCTTT	CASSYDDRGTEAFF
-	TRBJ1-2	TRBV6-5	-	TGTGCCAGCAGTTACGGGGCCCGCTATGGCTACACCTTC	CASSYGARYGYTF
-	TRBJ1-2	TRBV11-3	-	TGTGCCAGCAGCCAAAGTCGGGGCTATGGCTACACCTTC	CASSQSRGYGYTF
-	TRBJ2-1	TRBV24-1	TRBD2	TGTGCCACCAGTGATTGGACTAGCGGGAGGGCCCGTAATGAGCAGTTCTTC	CATSDWTSGRARNEQFF
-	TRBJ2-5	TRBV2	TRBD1	TGTGCCAGCAGTGTTAACAGGGGGGCAGGCCAGTACTTC	CASSVNRGAGQYF
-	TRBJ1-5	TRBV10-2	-	TGCGCCAGCAGTTTCACAGGGTCAAATCAGCCCCAGCATTTT	CASSFTGSNQPQHF
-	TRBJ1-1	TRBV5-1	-	TGCGCCAGCAGCTTGCCCCTACAGGGCGCGGGCACTGAAGCTTTCTTT	CASSLPLQGAGTEAFF
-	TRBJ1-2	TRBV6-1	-	TGTGCCAGCAGTTCCTCTACTAACTATGGCTACACCTTC	CASSSSTNYGYTF
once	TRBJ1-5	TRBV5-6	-	TGTGCCAGCAGCTTAGGGCAGGGTGGCGATCAGCCCCAGCATTTT	CASSLGQGGDQPQHF
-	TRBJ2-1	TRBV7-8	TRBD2	TGTGCCAGCAGTGTAGCGGGAGTCGAGAATGAGCAGTTCTTC	CASSVAGVENEQFF
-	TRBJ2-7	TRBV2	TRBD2	TGTGCCAGCAGTGCGGGACTAGCGGGCTACGAGCAGTACTTC	CASSAGLAGYEQYF
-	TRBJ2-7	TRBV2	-	TGTGCCAGTGGTGGGGACTCCAGCTCCTACGAGCAGTACTTC	CASGGDSSSYEQYF
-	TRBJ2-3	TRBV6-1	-	TGTGCCAGCAGTGAAGTGGTTCCGGAGTATACGCAGTATTTT	CASSEVVPEYTQYF
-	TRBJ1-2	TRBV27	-	TGTGCCAGCACCCCCGGGGGGGCCGGGGGTTATGGCTACACCTTC	CASTPGGAGGYGYTF
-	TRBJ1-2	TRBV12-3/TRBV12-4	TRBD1	TGTGCCAGCAGTGACAGGGTCTTTGGCTACACCTTC	CASSDRVFGYTF
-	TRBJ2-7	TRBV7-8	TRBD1	TGTGCCAGCAGCTTAGCCTCGGGACAGGGGTCCTACGAGCAGTACTTC	CASSLASGQGSYEQYF
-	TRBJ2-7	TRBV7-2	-	TGTGCCAGCAGCTTAGAGTGGACAGCCACCTACGAGCAGTACTTC	CASSLEWTATYEQYF
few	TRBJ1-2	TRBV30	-	TGTGCCTGGAGTGCCTTCGGGGTGGGTGGCTATGGCTACACCTTC	CAWSAFGVGGYGYTF
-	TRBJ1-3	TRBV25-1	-	TGTGCCAGCAGTGATCCCCCGGGGGGGAACTCTGGAAACACCATATATTTT	CASSDPPGGNSGNTIYF
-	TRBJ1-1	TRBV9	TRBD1	TGTGCCAGCAGCGTAGGTGAGATTGGGACAGGGGAAACTGAAGCTTTCTTT	CASSVGEIGTGETEAFF
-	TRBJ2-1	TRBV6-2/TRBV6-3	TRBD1	TGTGCCAGCAGTTACTCCACCTCGGGACAGGGAACTTACAATGAGCAGTTCTTC	CASSYSTSGQGTYNEQFF
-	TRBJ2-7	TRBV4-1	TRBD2	TGCGCCAGCAGCCCACTAGCGGGAGGGCCCGAGCAGTACTTC	CASSPLAGGPEQYF
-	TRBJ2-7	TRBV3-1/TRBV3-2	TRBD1	TGTGCCAGCAGCCCTTTCCGGGACAGGGCCCGCGAGCAGTACTTC	CASSPFRDRAREQYF